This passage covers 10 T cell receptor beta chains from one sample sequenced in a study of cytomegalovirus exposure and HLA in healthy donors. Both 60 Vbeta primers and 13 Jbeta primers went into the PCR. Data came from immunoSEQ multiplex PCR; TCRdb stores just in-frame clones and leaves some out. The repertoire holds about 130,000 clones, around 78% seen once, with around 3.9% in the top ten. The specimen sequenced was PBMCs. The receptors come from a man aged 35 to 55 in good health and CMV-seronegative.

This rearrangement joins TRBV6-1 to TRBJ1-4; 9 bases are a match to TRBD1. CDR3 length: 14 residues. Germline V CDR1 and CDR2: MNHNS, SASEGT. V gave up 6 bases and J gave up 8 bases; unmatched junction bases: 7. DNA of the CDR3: TGTGCCAGCAGAACCGGGACAGGGAACGAAAAACTGTTTTTT. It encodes CASRTGTGNEKLFF.

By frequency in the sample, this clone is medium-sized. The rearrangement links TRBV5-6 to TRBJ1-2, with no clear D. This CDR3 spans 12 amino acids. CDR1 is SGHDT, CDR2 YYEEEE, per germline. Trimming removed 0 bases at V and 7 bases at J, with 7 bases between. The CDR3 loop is CASSLELRGYTF. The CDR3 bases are TGTGCCAGCAGCTTGGAGTTGCGTGGCTACACCTTC.

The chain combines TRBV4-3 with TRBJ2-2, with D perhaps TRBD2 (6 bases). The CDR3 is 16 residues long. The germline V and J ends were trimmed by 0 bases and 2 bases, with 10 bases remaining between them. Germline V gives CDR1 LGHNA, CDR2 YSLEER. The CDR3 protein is CASSQDPGLNTGELFF. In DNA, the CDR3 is TGCGCCAGCAGCCAAGATCCGGGACTTAACACCGGGGAGCTGTTTTTT.

The CDR3 here is CASRLRRGHEQFF. For the CDR3, the DNA is TGTGCCAGCAGGCTACGCAGGGGCCATGAGCAGTTCTTC. The chain has TRBV7-9 and TRBJ2-1; a possible D gene is TRBD1 (6 bases). The length of the CDR3 is 13 residues. The V gene lost 6 bases and the J gene lost 8 bases, with 14 bases spanning the gap. Germline-derived CDR1 and CDR2 are SEHNR and FQNEAQ (reference sequence).

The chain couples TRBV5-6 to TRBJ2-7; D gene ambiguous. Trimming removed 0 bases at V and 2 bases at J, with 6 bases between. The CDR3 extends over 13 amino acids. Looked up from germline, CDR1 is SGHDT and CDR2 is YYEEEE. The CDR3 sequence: CASSLGAAYEQYF. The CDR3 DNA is TGTGCCAGCAGCTTGGGGGCAGCCTACGAGCAGTACTTC.

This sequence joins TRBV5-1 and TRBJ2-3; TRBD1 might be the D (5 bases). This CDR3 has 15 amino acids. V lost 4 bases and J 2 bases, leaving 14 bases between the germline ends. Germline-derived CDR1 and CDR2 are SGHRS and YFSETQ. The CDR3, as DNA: TGCGCCAGCAGCCTAGACAGTCGCTCCACAGATACGCAGTATTTT. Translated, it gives CASSLDSRSTDTQYF.

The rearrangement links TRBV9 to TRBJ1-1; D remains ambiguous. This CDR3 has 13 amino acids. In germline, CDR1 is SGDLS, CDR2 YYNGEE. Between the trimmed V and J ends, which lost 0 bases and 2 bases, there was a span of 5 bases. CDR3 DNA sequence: TGTGCCAGCAGCGTAGACAGTAACACTGAAGCTTTCTTT. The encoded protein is CASSVDSNTEAFF. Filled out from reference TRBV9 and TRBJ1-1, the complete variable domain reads DSGVTQTPKHLITATGQRVTLRCSPRSGDLSVYWYQQSLDQGLQFLIQYYNGEERAKGNILERFSAQQFPDLHSELNLSSLELGDSALYFCASSVDSNTEAFFGQGTRLTVV.

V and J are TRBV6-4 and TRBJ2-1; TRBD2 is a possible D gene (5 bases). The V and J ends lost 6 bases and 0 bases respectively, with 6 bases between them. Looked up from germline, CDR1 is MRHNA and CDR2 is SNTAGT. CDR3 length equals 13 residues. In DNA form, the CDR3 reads TGTGCCAGCAGAGAGGGCTCCTACAATGAGCAGTTCTTC. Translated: CASREGSYNEQFF.

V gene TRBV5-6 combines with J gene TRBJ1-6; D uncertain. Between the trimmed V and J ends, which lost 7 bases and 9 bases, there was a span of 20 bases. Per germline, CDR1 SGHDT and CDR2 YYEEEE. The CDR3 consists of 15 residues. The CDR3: CASRLVRIASSPLHF. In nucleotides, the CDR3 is TGTGCCAGCCGCCTGGTGAGGATTGCTAGTTCACCCCTCCACTTT.

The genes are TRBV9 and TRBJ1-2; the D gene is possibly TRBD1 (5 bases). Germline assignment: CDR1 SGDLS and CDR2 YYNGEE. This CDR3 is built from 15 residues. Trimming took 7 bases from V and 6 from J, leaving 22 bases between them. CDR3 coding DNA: TGTGCCAGCCGCGGCGGGGGGGGAGAATTGAATGGCTACACCTTC. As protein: CASRGGGGELNGYTF.